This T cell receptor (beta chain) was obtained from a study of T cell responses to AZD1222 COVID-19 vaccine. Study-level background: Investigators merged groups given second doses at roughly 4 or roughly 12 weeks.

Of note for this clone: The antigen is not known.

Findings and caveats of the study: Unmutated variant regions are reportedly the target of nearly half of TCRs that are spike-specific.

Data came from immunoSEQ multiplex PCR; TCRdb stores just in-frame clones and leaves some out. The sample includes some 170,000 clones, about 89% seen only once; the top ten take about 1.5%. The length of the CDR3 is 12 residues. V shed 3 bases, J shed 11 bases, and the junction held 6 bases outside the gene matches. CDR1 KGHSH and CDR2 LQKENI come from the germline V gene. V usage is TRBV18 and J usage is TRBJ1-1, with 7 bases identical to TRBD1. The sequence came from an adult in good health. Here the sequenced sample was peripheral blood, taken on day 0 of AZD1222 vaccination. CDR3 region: CASSPPGGRAFF. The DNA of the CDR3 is TGTGCCAGCTCACCGCCAGGGGGTAGGGCTTTCTTT. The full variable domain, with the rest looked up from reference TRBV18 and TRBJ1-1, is NAGVMQNPRHLVRRRGQEARLRCSPMKGHSHVYWYRQLPEEGLKFMVYLQKENIIDESGMPKERFSAEFPKEGPSILRIQQVVRGDSAAYFCASSPPGGRAFFGQGTRLTVV.